This T cell receptor (beta chain) was retrieved from a study of OX40 agonist ivuxolimab in advanced cancers. Data came from immunoSEQ multiplex PCR; TCRdb stores just in-frame clones and leaves some out. The sample shows under 75,000 clones, about 89% of them seen only once. V lost 2 bases to trimming and J lost 10 bases, with 7 bases between them. The CDR3 covers 11 residues. Germline loops: CDR1 SGHNT, CDR2 YYREEE (reference sequence). The sequence derives from an adult with an advanced solid tumor such as melanoma, head and neck, liver or kidney cancer. This chain joins TRBV5-4 and TRBJ2-1, with D tentatively TRBD1 (6 bases). Source: CD4+ or CD8+ T cells sorted from blood, taken in a trial of the OX40 agonist ivuxolimab. CDR3 coding DNA: TGTGCCAGCAGCTTCCAGGGGGAGCAGTTCTTC. As protein: CASSFQGEQFF. Filled out from reference TRBV5-4 and TRBJ2-1, the complete variable domain reads ETGVTQSPTHLIKTRGQQVTLRCSSQSGHNTVSWYQQALGQGPQFIFQYYREEENGRGNFPPRFSGLQFPNYSSELNVNALELDDSALYLCASSFQGEQFFGPGTRLTVL.